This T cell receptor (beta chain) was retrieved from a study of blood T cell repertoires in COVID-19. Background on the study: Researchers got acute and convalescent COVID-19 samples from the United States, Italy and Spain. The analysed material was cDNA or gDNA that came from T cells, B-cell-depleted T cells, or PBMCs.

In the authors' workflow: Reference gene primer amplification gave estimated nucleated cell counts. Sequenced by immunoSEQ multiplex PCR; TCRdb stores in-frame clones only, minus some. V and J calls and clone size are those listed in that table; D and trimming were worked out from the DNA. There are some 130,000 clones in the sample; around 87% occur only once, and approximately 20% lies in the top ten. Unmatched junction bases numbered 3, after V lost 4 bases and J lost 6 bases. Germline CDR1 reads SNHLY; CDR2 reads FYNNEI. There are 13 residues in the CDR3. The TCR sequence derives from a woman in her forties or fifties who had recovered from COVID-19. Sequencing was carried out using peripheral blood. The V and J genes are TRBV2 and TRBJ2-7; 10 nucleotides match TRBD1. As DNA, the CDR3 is TGTGCCAGCAGTGTTGGGACAGGGGTCGAGCAGTACTTC. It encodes CASSVGTGVEQYF. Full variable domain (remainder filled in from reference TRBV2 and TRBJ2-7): EPEVTQTPSHQVTQMGQEVILRCVPISNHLYFYWYRQILGQKVEFLVSFYNNEISEKSEIFDDQFSVERPDGSNFTLKIRSTKLEDSAMYFCASSVGTGVEQYFGPGTRLTVT.